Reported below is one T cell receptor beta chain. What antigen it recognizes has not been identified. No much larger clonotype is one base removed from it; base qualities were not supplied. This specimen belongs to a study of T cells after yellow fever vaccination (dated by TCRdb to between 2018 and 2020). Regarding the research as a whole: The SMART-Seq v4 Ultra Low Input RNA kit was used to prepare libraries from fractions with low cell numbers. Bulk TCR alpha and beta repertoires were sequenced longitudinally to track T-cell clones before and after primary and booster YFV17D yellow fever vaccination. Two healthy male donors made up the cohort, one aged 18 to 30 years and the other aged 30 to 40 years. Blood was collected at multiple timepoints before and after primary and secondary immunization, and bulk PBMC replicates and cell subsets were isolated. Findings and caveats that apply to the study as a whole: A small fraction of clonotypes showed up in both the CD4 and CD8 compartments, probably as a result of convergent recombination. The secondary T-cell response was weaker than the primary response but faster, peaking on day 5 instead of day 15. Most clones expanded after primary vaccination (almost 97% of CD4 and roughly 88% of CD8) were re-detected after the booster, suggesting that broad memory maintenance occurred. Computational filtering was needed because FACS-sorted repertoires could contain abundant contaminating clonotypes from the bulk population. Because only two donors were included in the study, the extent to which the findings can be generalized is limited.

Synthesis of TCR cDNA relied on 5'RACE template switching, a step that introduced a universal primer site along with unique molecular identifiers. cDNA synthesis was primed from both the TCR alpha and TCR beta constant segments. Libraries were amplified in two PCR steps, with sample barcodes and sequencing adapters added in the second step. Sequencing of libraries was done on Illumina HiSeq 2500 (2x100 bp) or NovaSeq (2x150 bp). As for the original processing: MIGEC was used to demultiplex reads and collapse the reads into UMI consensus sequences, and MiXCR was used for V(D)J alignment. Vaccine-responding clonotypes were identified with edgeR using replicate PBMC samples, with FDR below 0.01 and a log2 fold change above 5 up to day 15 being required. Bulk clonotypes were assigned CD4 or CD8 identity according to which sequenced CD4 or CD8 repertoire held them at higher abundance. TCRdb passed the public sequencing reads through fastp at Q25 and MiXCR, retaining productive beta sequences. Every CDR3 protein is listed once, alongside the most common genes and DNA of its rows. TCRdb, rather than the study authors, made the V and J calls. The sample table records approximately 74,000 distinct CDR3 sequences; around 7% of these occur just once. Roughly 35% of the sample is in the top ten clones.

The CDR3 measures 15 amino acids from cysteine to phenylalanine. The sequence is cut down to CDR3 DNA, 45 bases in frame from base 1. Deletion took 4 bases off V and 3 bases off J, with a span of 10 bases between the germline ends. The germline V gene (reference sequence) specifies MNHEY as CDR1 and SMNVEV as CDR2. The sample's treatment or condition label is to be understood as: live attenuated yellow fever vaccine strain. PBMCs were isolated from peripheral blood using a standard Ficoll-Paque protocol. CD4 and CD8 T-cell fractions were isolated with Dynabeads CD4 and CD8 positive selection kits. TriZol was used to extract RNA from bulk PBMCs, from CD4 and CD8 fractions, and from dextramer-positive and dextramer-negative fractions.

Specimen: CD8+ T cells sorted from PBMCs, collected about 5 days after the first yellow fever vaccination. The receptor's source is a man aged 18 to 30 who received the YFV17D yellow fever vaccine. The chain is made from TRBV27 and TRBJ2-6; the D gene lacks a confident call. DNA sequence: TGTGCCAGCAGTTGGGGTGTTTATGGGGCCAACGTCCTGACTTTC. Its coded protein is CASSWGVYGANVLTF.